Here is one TCR beta chain with its context. Its antigen is not identified. The mixed lymphocyte reaction cells were cocultured at 37°C for roughly 6 days. The data were obtained in a study of siplizumab effects on memory and regulatory T cells. Study in general: With siplizumab at 0.8 to 1 ug/mL or without drug, mixed lymphocyte reactions were set up in pairs.

The germline V gene has CDR1 MGHDK and CDR2 SYGVNS. V lost 4 bases, J lost 1 base, and 7 bases lay in between. The CDR3 contains 13 residues. Assay: immunoSEQ multiplex PCR; the TCRdb copy retains only in-frame clones and omits some. The sample carries more than 10,000 clones, under 40% recorded once. Material for sequencing was CFSE-low (dividing) CD8+ T cells sorted from an allogeneic mixed lymphocyte reaction. This clonotype originated in a human donor in good health; the cells came from an allogeneic mixed lymphocyte reaction. The genes are TRBV25-1 and TRBJ1-1; D is unclear. As DNA, the CDR3 is TGTGCCAGCAGTGTAGGTGGGAACACTGAAGCTTTCTTT. The encoded protein is CASSVGGNTEAFF. Using reference TRBV25-1 and TRBJ1-1 for the parts outside the CDR3, the full variable domain is EADIYQTPRYLVIGTGKKITLECSQTMGHDKMYWYQQDPGMELHLIHYSYGVNSTEKGDLSSESTVSRIRTEHFPLTLESARPSHTSQYLCASSVGGNTEAFFGQGTRLTVV.